A selection of T cell receptor beta chains follows, all from one sample in a study of T cells in Graves' hyperthyroidism and ophthalmopathy. From the multiplex PCR reads, TCRdb called clonotypes with MiXCR, one entry per CDR3 protein. Among some 700,000 distinct CDR3 sequences listed, 17% were seen once. Sample: blood. These receptor sequences come from a man between 45 and 60 years old with Graves' hyperthyroidism. CDR3s include the opening cysteine and the closing phenylalanine or tryptophan. D genes are given only for firm matches. Not all rows give a size; the values are once, few, many and, for expanded clones, a class.

j_gene: TRBJ2-7
d_gene: .
v_gene: TRBV30
abundance: many
CDR3aa: CAWSVGGSGYEQYF
CDR3nt: TGTGCCTGGAGTGTAGGTGGGTCTGGCTACGAGCAGTACTTC

j_gene: TRBJ2-2
d_gene: TRBD2
v_gene: TRBV27
abundance: many
CDR3aa: CASAIASGSTGELFF
CDR3nt: TGTGCCAGCGCTATAGCTAGCGGGAGTACCGGGGAGCTGTTTTTT

j_gene: TRBJ2-1
d_gene: .
v_gene: TRBV11-3
abundance: many
CDR3aa: CASSRDFLNEQFF
CDR3nt: TGTGCCAGCAGTCGGGACTTTCTAAATGAGCAGTTCTTC

j_gene: TRBJ1-5
d_gene: .
v_gene: TRBV6-2/TRBV6-3
abundance: once
CDR3aa: CASRDGGNQPQHF
CDR3nt: TGTGCCAGCCGGGACGGGGGCAATCAGCCCCAGCATTTT

j_gene: TRBJ2-7
d_gene: .
v_gene: TRBV27
abundance: few
CDR3aa: CASSLLAREYGGLQHEQYF
CDR3nt: TGTGCCAGCAGTTTATTAGCACGGGAGTATGGGGGGCTACAACACGAGCAGTACTTC

j_gene: TRBJ2-2
d_gene: .
v_gene: TRBV28
abundance: many
CDR3aa: CASSLPGANTGELFF
CDR3nt: TGTGCCAGCAGTTTACCCGGTGCGAACACCGGGGAGCTGTTTTTT

j_gene: TRBJ1-1
d_gene: .
v_gene: TRBV12-3/TRBV12-4
abundance: many
CDR3aa: CASSLGLRLSGGGDKNTEAFF
CDR3nt: TGTGCCAGCAGTTTAGGTTTACGCTTGTCGGGCGGGGGCGATAAGAACACTGAAGCTTTCTTT

j_gene: TRBJ2-5
d_gene: TRBD1
v_gene: TRBV24-1
abundance: few
CDR3aa: CATSDSGTGVGETQYF
CDR3nt: TGTGCCACCAGTGATTCAGGGACAGGGGTCGGAGAGACCCAGTACTTC

j_gene: TRBJ2-7
d_gene: .
v_gene: TRBV5-1
abundance: many
CDR3aa: CASSRTGLVHEQYF
CDR3nt: TGCGCCAGCAGCAGAACCGGCCTTGTCCACGAGCAGTACTTC

j_gene: TRBJ1-4
d_gene: TRBD1
v_gene: TRBV28
abundance: many
CDR3aa: CASSLAGGLGEKLFF
CDR3nt: TGTGCCAGCAGTTTGGCAGGGGGCCTGGGTGAAAAACTGTTTTTT

j_gene: TRBJ2-7
d_gene: .
v_gene: TRBV27
abundance: .
CDR3aa: CASSYRVFYEQYF
CDR3nt: TGTGCCAGCAGTTACAGGGTGTTCTACGAGCAGTACTTC

j_gene: TRBJ1-2
d_gene: .
v_gene: TRBV7-9
abundance: many
CDR3aa: CASSLVRGTDFNYGYTF
CDR3nt: TGTGCCAGCAGCTTAGTGCGGGGGACCGATTTTAACTATGGCTACACCTTC

j_gene: TRBJ2-1
d_gene: TRBD2
v_gene: TRBV10-2
abundance: .
CDR3aa: CASTRGGIMAYEQFF
CDR3nt: TGCGCCAGCACCCGGGGGGGTATTATGGCGTATGAGCAGTTCTTC

j_gene: TRBJ2-3
d_gene: .
v_gene: TRBV28
abundance: .
CDR3aa: CATLFRASAFADRQYF
CDR3nt: TGTGCCACACTATTCAGGGCGTCGGCCTTCGCAGATAGGCAGTATTTT

j_gene: TRBJ2-1
d_gene: .
v_gene: TRBV24-1
abundance: .
CDR3aa: CATSEERAGTYNEQFF
CDR3nt: TGTGCCACCAGTGAAGAGAGGGCAGGCACCTACAATGAGCAGTTCTTC

j_gene: TRBJ2-1
d_gene: .
v_gene: TRBV18
abundance: few
CDR3aa: CASSPVGKRYNEQFF
CDR3nt: TGTGCCAGCTCACCAGTGGGAAAGCGCTACAATGAGCAGTTCTTC

j_gene: TRBJ2-5
d_gene: TRBD2
v_gene: TRBV3-1
abundance: many
CDR3aa: CATGTSGSLETQYF
CDR3nt: TGTGCCACCGGGACTAGCGGGAGTCTGGAGACCCAGTACTTC

j_gene: TRBJ2-1
d_gene: TRBD2
v_gene: TRBV9
abundance: many
CDR3aa: CASSVGAGAYNEQFF
CDR3nt: TGTGCCAGCAGCGTAGGAGCGGGAGCCTACAATGAGCAGTTCTTC

j_gene: TRBJ2-3
d_gene: .
v_gene: TRBV5-8
abundance: .
CDR3aa: CASSRQKDTQYF
CDR3nt: TGTGCCAGCAGCCGTCAGAAAGATACGCAGTATTTT

j_gene: TRBJ1-6
d_gene: .
v_gene: TRBV10-2
abundance: .
CDR3aa: CASSESTGRYNSPLHF
CDR3nt: TGCGCCAGCAGTGAGTCGACGGGACGGTATAATTCACCCCTCCACTTT

j_gene: TRBJ2-7
d_gene: .
v_gene: TRBV2
abundance: many
CDR3aa: CASSPDYYEQYF
CDR3nt: TGTGCCAGCAGCCCCGACTACTACGAGCAGTACTTC

j_gene: TRBJ2-7
d_gene: TRBD2
v_gene: TRBV19
abundance: .
CDR3aa: CASSIEPSGPYEQYF
CDR3nt: TGTGCCAGTAGTATAGAGCCTAGCGGTCCCTACGAGCAGTACTTC

j_gene: TRBJ1-2
d_gene: .
v_gene: TRBV28
abundance: .
CDR3aa: CASSQAREGDYGYTF
CDR3nt: TGTGCCAGCAGTCAAGCTAGGGAAGGCGACTATGGCTACACCTTC

j_gene: TRBJ1-5
d_gene: .
v_gene: TRBV7-9
abundance: .
CDR3aa: CASRPRAYQPQHF
CDR3nt: TGTGCCAGCAGACCACGTGCCTATCAGCCCCAGCATTTT